One and the same sample provided the 21 T cell receptor beta chains below, sequenced in a study of regulatory T cells in long-lasting Graves disease. Regarding time point: persistent/refractory GD, antithyroid drugs over 5 years with positive TRAb. TCR sequences were obtained from RNA taken from PBMCs. Relying on iRepertoire HTBI primers and Arm-PCR of CDR3 regions, the team built TCR beta libraries. TCRdb processed the multiplex PCR reads anew with MiXCR; each CDR3 protein has one entry. This repertoire shows some 330,000 distinct CDR3 sequences, approximately 23% found once; its top ten account for around 30%. The source material was peripheral blood mononuclear cells (PBMCs), sampled when the disease was refractory, from a patient treated with antithyroid drugs. These receptors were taken from a middle-aged woman with Graves disease.

Notes on this clonotype: This may arise from a read error, as a much more abundant clone is one base away. The V and J genes are TRBV6-5 and TRBJ1-2; 9 bases align to TRBD1. J lost 8 bases, V lost 2 bases, and 12 bases had no gene match. Germline-derived CDR1 and CDR2 are MNHEY and SVGAGI. CDR3 length: 16 amino acids. The CDR3 coding sequence is TGTGCCAGCAGTTACGGGGACAGGGTTAGAGGTGACGGCTACACCTTC. Protein product: CASSYGDRVRGDGYTF.

CDR3 in amino acids: CASSTGGLAGHQETQYF. The CDR3 DNA reads TGTGCCAGCAGCACCGGCGGACTAGCGGGACACCAAGAGACCCAGTACTTC. The genes are TRBV7-6 and TRBJ2-5, with 12 bases fitting TRBD2. CDR3 length equals 17 residues. Looked up from germline, CDR1 is SGHVS and CDR2 is FNYEAQ. Trimming took 5 bases from V and 0 from J; bases not matched to a gene: 7. Combining the CDR3 with reference TRBV7-6 and TRBJ2-5 gives the whole variable domain GAGVSQSPRYKVTKRGQDVALRCDPISGHVSLYWYRQALGQGPEFLTYFNYEAQQDKSGLPNDRFSAERPEGSISTLTIQRTEQRDSAMYRCASSTGGLAGHQETQYFGPGTRLLVL.

This clonotype came up a few times. V gene TRBV20-1 combines with J gene TRBJ2-2; 9 nucleotides agree with TRBD1. The V and J ends lost 0 bases and 4 bases, in that order; junction bases with no gene match: 12. The V gene's germline CDR1 is DFQATT and CDR2 SNEGSKA (reference sequence). The CDR3 totals 18 residues. This CDR3 is CSARDSGQGSLLTGELFF. CDR3 in DNA: TGCAGTGCTAGAGATTCGGGACAGGGAAGTTTACTCACCGGGGAGCTGTTTTTT.

The table lists this clonotype with a few counts. The gene calls are TRBV6-1 and TRBJ2-5, with D perhaps matching TRBD2 (6 bases). The V gene's germline CDR1 is MNHNS and CDR2 SASEGT. The length of the CDR3 is 14 residues. Trimming removed 5 bases from V and 4 bases from J, with 14 bases in between. CDR3 in amino acids: CASSYPRGPETQYF. CDR3 DNA: TGTGCCAGCAGTTACCCGCGGGGCCCAGAGACCCAGTACTTC.

The chain links TRBV20-1 to TRBJ2-2; a possible D gene is TRBD1 (6 bases). The CDR3 runs 15 residues. The V end lost 3 bases, the J end lost 0 bases, and 11 bases lay between the germline ends. In germline, CDR1 is DFQATT, CDR2 SNEGSKA (reference sequence). CDR3 in amino acids: CSASIAGANTGELFF. CDR3 DNA sequence: TGCAGTGCTAGTATCGCAGGGGCGAACACCGGGGAGCTGTTTTTT.

This clonotype was seen many times. This sequence joins TRBV28 and TRBJ1-3, with 10 bases aligning to TRBD1. V gave up 6 bases and J gave up 1 base; unmatched junction bases: 0. This CDR3 has 14 amino acids. Germline CDR1 MDHEN, CDR2 SYDVKM. CDR3 protein: CASRGQGSGNTIYF. The CDR3 DNA is TGTGCCAGCAGGGGACAGGGGTCTGGAAACACCATATATTTT.

Ten or more counts support this clonotype. The chain employs TRBV28 and TRBJ2-7; 8 bases align to TRBD2. Germline CDR1 reads MDHEN; CDR2 reads SYDVKM. Trimming removed 2 bases from V and 4 bases from J; junction bases left unmatched: 16. The CDR3 has 18 residues. CDR3 in DNA: TGTGCCAGCAGTTTAAGTGGTTTAGCGGGATACGCCCCATACGAGCAGTACTTC. This gives the protein CASSLSGLAGYAPYEQYF.

The sample holds many counts of this clonotype. The genes are TRBV27 and TRBJ2-2; 10 positions agree with TRBD2. The CDR3 extends over 14 amino acids. The trim removed 6 bases at V and 7 bases at J, leaving 5 bases unmatched. Germline CDR1 is MNHEY and CDR2 is SMNVEV (reference sequence). The CDR3 reads CASSKREGGGELFF. In DNA form, the CDR3 reads TGTGCCAGCAGCAAGCGGGAGGGAGGCGGGGAGCTGTTTTTT.

The chain uses TRBV6-5 and TRBJ2-7; possible D gene TRBD2, 6 bases. Trimming took 0 bases from V and 5 from J, leaving 17 bases between them. The CDR3 is made up of 16 amino acids. Looked up from germline, CDR1 is MNHEY and CDR2 is SVGAGI. The CDR3 is CASSYSAVGSFHEQYF. CDR3 nucleotide sequence: TGTGCCAGCAGTTACTCAGCAGTCGGGAGCTTCCACGAGCAGTACTTC.

V usage is TRBV7-2 and J usage is TRBJ1-3; no definite D call. The CDR3 is made up of 13 amino acids. The germline V gene encodes CDR1 SGHTA and CDR2 FQGNSA. V shed 4 bases and J shed 4 bases, with 8 bases lying between them. The CDR3 loop is CASSYIIGNTIYF. The CDR3 coding sequence is TGTGCCAGCAGCTACATAATCGGAAACACCATATATTTT.

This clonotype was observed a few times. The chain carries TRBV10-2 and TRBJ2-6; D might be TRBD1 (5 bases). Trimming left V 6 bases short and J 0 bases short, with 24 bases between. CDR1 and CDR2 from the germline V gene are WSHSY and SAAADI. The CDR3 loop spans 20 amino acids. CDR3 bases: TGCGCCAGCAGGGGGCTCGGCAGAGGACCTATATTCTCTGGGGCCAACGTCCTGACTTTC. Amino acids: CASRGLGRGPIFSGANVLTF.

This clonotype was seen ten or more times. The chain links TRBV7-8 to TRBJ1-1, with a possible D match to TRBD1 (5 bases). With 1 base removed from V and 3 bases from J, the gap between germline ends came to 18 bases. The CDR3 runs to 17 residues. Germline CDR1 and CDR2: SGHVS and FQNEAQ. CDR3 sequence: CASSLVPTPTGHTEAFF. CDR3 coding DNA: TGTGCCAGCAGCTTAGTTCCCACACCAACAGGTCACACTGAAGCTTTCTTT.

This clonotype was counted at least ten times. The J gene is TRBJ2-2, the V gene TRBV30; D unresolved. The CDR3 is made up of 14 amino acids. Germline assignment: CDR1 GTSNPN and CDR2 SVGIG (reference sequence). Trimming removed 2 bases at V and 0 bases at J, with 7 bases between. CDR3 bases: TGTGCCTGGAGTCGATCCCCGAACACCGGGGAGCTGTTTTTT. Protein: CAWSRSPNTGELFF. The full variable domain, its missing parts supplied by reference TRBV30 and TRBJ2-2, is SQTIHQWPATLVQPVGSPLSLECTVEGTSNPNLYWYRQAAGRGLQLLFYSVGIGQISSEVPQNLSASRPQDRQFILSSKKLLLSDSGFYLCAWSRSPNTGELFFGEGSRLTVL.

This clonotype was seen only a few times. The genes are TRBV9 and TRBJ1-1; tentative D call: TRBD1 (5 bases). CDR3 length: 13 residues. Trimming removed 0 bases at V and 4 bases at J, with 7 bases between. Germline CDR1 reads SGDLS; CDR2 reads YYNGEE. The CDR3 sequence is CASSVAGPTEAFF. In DNA, the CDR3 is TGTGCCAGCAGCGTAGCAGGGCCCACTGAAGCTTTCTTT.

Note on this clonotype: The missing conserved phenylalanine or tryptophan at the end of this CDR3 makes a read error likely. This chain connects TRBV20-1 to TRBJ1-6, with D possibly TRBD1 on 5 matching bases. V was trimmed by 0 bases and J by 7 bases, leaving 16 bases between them. Germline V gene sequence: CDR1 DFQATT, CDR2 SNEGSKA (reference sequence). There are 16 residues in the CDR3. The CDR3 DNA reads TGCAGTGCTAGAGAAGAGACAGAGCTGGAAAATTCACCCCTCCACCTT. Its protein is CSAREETELENSPLHL.

This clonotype was counted many times. The gene calls are TRBV28 and TRBJ1-1; tentatively, D is TRBD1 (5 bases). The V gene lost 6 bases and the J gene lost 4 bases, with 9 bases spanning the gap. The germline CDR1 and CDR2 sequences are MDHEN and SYDVKM. The CDR3 is 12 residues long. The CDR3 protein is CASSRGGTEAFF. In nucleotides, the CDR3 is TGTGCCAGCAGCCGCGGGGGCACTGAAGCTTTCTTT. The variable domain in full, with the rest retrieved from reference TRBV28 and TRBJ1-1, is DVKVTQSSRYLVKRTGEKVFLECVQDMDHENMFWYRQDPGLGLRLIYFSYDVKMKEKGDIPEGYSVSREKKERFSLILESASTNQTSMYLCASSRGGTEAFFGQGTRLTVV.

The chain couples TRBV19 to TRBJ2-5, with 15 bases lining up with TRBD2. The CDR3 is made up of 17 amino acids. J was trimmed by 3 bases and V by 6 bases; bases with no gene match: 8. Germline assignment: CDR1 LNHDA and CDR2 SQIVND (reference sequence). In DNA, the CDR3 is TGTGCCAGTAGCCCGGGGGGACTAGCGGGAGGAGAAGAGACCCAGTACTTC. Translating it yields CASSPGGLAGGEETQYF.

This clonotype was found a few times. The chain employs TRBV20-1 and TRBJ2-7; 12 bases match TRBD2. CDR3 length equals 16 residues. Germline V gene data show CDR1 as DFQATT and CDR2 as SNEGSKA (reference sequence). The junction had 13 bases not matched to a gene; V was cut back by 1 base and J by 9 bases. CDR3 DNA sequence: TGCAGTGCTAGAGGTCTAGCGGGAGGGCCCTCAGCGGTGCAGTACTTC. Amino acids: CSARGLAGGPSAVQYF.

This clonotype has only a few counts. V usage is TRBV10-3 and J usage is TRBJ2-2; D ambiguous. With 10 bases removed from V and 0 bases from J, the gap between germline ends came to 6 bases. This CDR3 contains 12 residues. Germline CDR1 reads ENHRY; CDR2 reads SYGVKD. The chain's CDR3 is CATRSNTGELFF. CDR3 nucleotide sequence: TGTGCCACGAGGTCGAACACCGGGGAGCTGTTTTTT.

This clonotype was picked up many times. The chain joins TRBV10-2 to TRBJ1-5, with D possibly being TRBD1 (5 bases). CDR1 and CDR2 from the germline V gene are WSHSY and SAAADI. This CDR3 is built from 13 residues. The V and J ends lost 3 bases and 6 bases respectively, with 9 bases between them. This CDR3 reads CASSDWGSQPQHF. CDR3 DNA sequence: TGCGCCAGCAGTGATTGGGGGAGTCAGCCCCAGCATTTT.

This clonotype was recorded many times. The CDR3 here is CASSNPLGRVSNQPQHF. CDR3 sequence (DNA): TGTGCCAGCAGCAATCCCCTGGGCAGGGTGAGCAATCAGCCCCAGCATTTT. The chain has TRBV7-8 and TRBJ1-5; possibly TRBD1 for D (5 bases). Deletions cut 5 bases from V and 1 base from J, with 18 bases between. The CDR3 has 17 residues. Germline V lookup: CDR1 SGHVS, CDR2 FQNEAQ.